The 22 T cell receptor beta chains reported below all come from one sample, sequenced in a study of T cells in localized non-small cell lung cancer. Some clones are missing from TCRdb's copy, which holds only in-frame ones; the method was immunoSEQ multiplex PCR. Here the sample spans about 40,000 clones, 90% to 95% being singletons. This specimen was PBMCs, taken before any cancer treatment. These receptors came from a woman between 35 and 75 years old with stage II lung adenocarcinoma.

In its sample, this clone was seen a few times. The chain is built from TRBV7-3 and TRBJ2-7, with a possible D match to TRBD1 (6 bases). V was pared by 5 bases and J by 3 bases, with 17 bases between. Germline V gene sequence: CDR1 SGHTA, CDR2 FQGTGA. The CDR3 runs 15 residues. The CDR3 DNA is TGTGCCAGCAGCCTTCTTACCGGGACACTCTACGAGCAGTACTTC. Translating gives CASSLLTGTLYEQYF.

The V gene is TRBV19, the J gene TRBJ1-1; D perhaps matches TRBD1 (6 bases). The CDR3 is 16 residues long. Trimming shortened V by 0 bases and J by 1 base, and 12 bases separated the two germline ends. Germline V gene lookup returns CDR1 LNHDA and CDR2 SQIVND (reference sequence). The CDR3 sequence is CASSIDPARGNTEAFF. The CDR3 DNA reads TGTGCCAGTAGTATAGATCCCGCCAGGGGGAACACTGAAGCTTTCTTT.

This rearrangement joins TRBV6-1 to TRBJ1-4; TRBD1 might be the D (5 bases). Between the trimmed V and J ends, which lost 6 bases and 15 bases, there was a span of 17 bases. The length of the CDR3 is 12 residues. Germline-derived CDR1 and CDR2 are MNHNS and SASEGT. DNA for the CDR3: TGTGCCAGCAGGACGGACGCCCGGGGCGTGTTTTTT. As protein: CASRTDARGVFF.

This chain uses TRBV19 with TRBJ1-1; D uncertain. The V and J ends lost 1 base and 0 bases respectively, with 3 bases between them. This CDR3 is 13 amino acids long. The V gene's germline CDR1 is LNHDA and CDR2 SQIVND (reference sequence). CDR3 in DNA: TGTGCCAGTAGTATAGCCGTGAACACTGAAGCTTTCTTT. It specifies CASSIAVNTEAFF. Supplemented by reference TRBV19 and TRBJ1-1, the full variable domain reads DGGITQSPKYLFRKEGQNVTLSCEQNLNHDAMYWYRQDPGQGLRLIYYSQIVNDFQKGDIAEGYSVSREKKESFPLTVTSAQKNPTAFYLCASSIAVNTEAFFGQGTRLTVV.

This chain connects TRBV7-2 to TRBJ2-5, with 8 nucleotides matching TRBD2. CDR3 size: 15 residues. Germline V CDR1 and CDR2: SGHTA, FQGNSA. The V gene end was trimmed by 3 bases and the J gene end by 3 bases; junction bases not matched to a gene: 6. This CDR3 reads CASSFGLAPEETQYF. The CDR3 bases are TGTGCCAGCAGCTTCGGACTAGCTCCCGAAGAGACCCAGTACTTC.

This clone was seen a few times. The J gene is TRBJ2-4, the V gene TRBV7-9, with D perhaps TRBD2 (5 bases). Germline V CDR1 and CDR2: SEHNR, FQNEAQ (reference sequence). This CDR3 region has 14 residues. Trimming removed 0 bases from V and 6 bases from J, with 9 bases in between. The CDR3: CASSLALGRNIQYF. The CDR3 nucleotides read TGTGCCAGCAGCTTAGCGCTGGGGAGAAACATTCAGTACTTC.

This chain uses TRBV9 with TRBJ2-7; TRBD1 might be the D (5 bases). The V and J ends lost 1 base and 0 bases respectively, with 8 bases between them. This CDR3 has 14 amino acids. CDR1 and CDR2 from the germline V gene are SGDLS and YYNGEE. CDR3 nucleotide sequence: TGTGCCAGCAGCGTAATGGACACCTCCTACGAGCAGTACTTC. Amino acids: CASSVMDTSYEQYF.

This clone came up a few times. V is TRBV27 and J is TRBJ1-2; D not resolved. The CDR3 has 13 amino acids. Germline V CDR1 and CDR2: MNHEY, SMNVEV (reference sequence). The V gene lost 6 bases and the J gene lost 6 bases, with 14 bases spanning the gap. This CDR3 is CASRFSEFDGYTF. Here the CDR3 DNA reads TGTGCCAGCAGATTCTCCGAATTTGATGGCTACACCTTC.

The genes are TRBV4-2 and TRBJ1-6; D ambiguous. The germline V gene has CDR1 LGHNA and CDR2 YNFKEQ. With 0 bases removed from V and 9 bases from J, the gap between germline ends came to 6 bases. The CDR3 is 13 amino acids. The CDR3 loop is CASSQDLGSPLHF. The CDR3 nucleotides are TGTGCCAGCAGCCAAGATTTAGGTTCACCCCTCCACTTT.

The chain recombines TRBV5-1 with TRBJ2-7; perhaps TRBD2 as D (5 bases). CDR1 and CDR2 (germline): SGHRS, YFSETQ. Trimming took off 5 bases at V and 0 bases at J, with 15 bases between the two ends. This CDR3 is built from 15 residues. In DNA form, the CDR3 reads TGCGCCAGCAGTAATTACGGAGGTGTCTCCTACGAGCAGTACTTC. It codes for CASSNYGGVSYEQYF.

V is TRBV7-2 and J is TRBJ2-7; D remains unclear. CDR1 is SGHTA and CDR2 is FQGNSA in the germline V gene. CDR3 length equals 15 residues. V was trimmed by 4 bases and J by 0 bases, leaving 13 bases between them. CDR3 in amino acids: CASSSAVGRSYEQYF. CDR3 nucleotide sequence: TGTGCCAGCAGCTCGGCTGTGGGCCGCTCCTACGAGCAGTACTTC.

V and J are TRBV10-2 and TRBJ1-2; D not certain. This CDR3 comprises 14 residues. Germline values: CDR1 WSHSY, CDR2 SAAADI. The V end was cut by 2 bases, the J end by 5 bases, with 12 bases between. CDR3 in amino acids: CASSETGRSYGYTF. CDR3 nucleotides: TGCGCCAGCAGTGAGACCGGACGGTCATATGGCTACACCTTC.

V gene TRBV6-4 combines with J gene TRBJ1-2; D might be TRBD1 (5 bases). The ends were cut back, 2 bases at V and 8 bases at J, with 15 bases in the middle. The germline gives CDR1 MRHNA, CDR2 SNTAGT. CDR3 size: 14 residues. The CDR3 DNA reads as TGTGCCAGCAGTGACCCAAACGGGGCTTCGGGCTACACCTTC. Amino acid sequence: CASSDPNGASGYTF.

The genes are TRBV2 and TRBJ1-5, with D uncertain. The CDR3 consists of 14 residues. Germline-derived CDR1 and CDR2 are SNHLY and FYNNEI. V was trimmed by 1 base and J by 5 bases, leaving 9 bases between them. CDR3 nucleotides: TGTGCCAGCAGTGAAGGGAGACGGGATCAGCCCCAGCATTTT. It yields the protein CASSEGRRDQPQHF.

V and J are TRBV4-2 and TRBJ2-7; 9 nucleotides agree with TRBD2. Germline CDR1 reads LGHNA; CDR2 reads YNFKEQ. The V segment lost 0 bases and the J segment 7 bases; nucleotides outside the gene matches: 13. CDR3 size: 17 residues. The CDR3 DNA reads as TGTGCCAGCAGCCAAGAAGGCCGGGGGCTAGCGGGAAAAGAGCAGTACTTC. Translating gives CASSQEGRGLAGKEQYF.

This sequence joins TRBV10-2 and TRBJ2-2; D not certain. Germline V CDR1 and CDR2: WSHSY, SAAADI. The V and J ends lost 1 base and 8 bases respectively, with 2 bases between them. The CDR3 is 11 amino acids. CDR3: CASSEFGELFF. The CDR3 DNA reads as TGCGCCAGCAGTGAGTTTGGGGAGCTGTTTTTT.

The rearrangement uses TRBV6-6 and TRBJ1-2; 8 bases are shared with TRBD1. The CDR3 contains 15 residues. V was clipped by 6 bases and J by 8 bases; unmatched bases: 14. Germline loops: CDR1 MNHNY, CDR2 SVGAGI (reference sequence). The CDR3 DNA sequence: TGTGCCAGCAGACCATGGACAGGGCAGACTATGGGCTACACCTTC. Translating gives CASRPWTGQTMGYTF.

This chain joins TRBV28 and TRBJ1-5; a weak D match, TRBD1 (6 bases). CDR1 is MDHEN and CDR2 is SYDVKM in the germline V gene. This CDR3 comprises 14 residues. V shed 6 bases and J shed 5 bases, with 14 bases lying between them. Written as DNA, the CDR3 is TGTGCCAGCAGCCCCCGACAGGAACATCAGCCCCAGCATTTT. This gives the protein CASSPRQEHQPQHF.

The gene calls are TRBV6-5 and TRBJ1-2, with D possibly matching TRBD1 (5 bases). The V end lost 2 bases, the J end lost 4 bases, and 11 bases lay between the germline ends. Germline assignment: CDR1 MNHEY and CDR2 SVGAGI. This CDR3 spans 14 amino acids. CDR3 nucleotides: TGTGCCAGCAGTTACGGTGACGGGGGCTATGGCTACACCTTC. Its protein is CASSYGDGGYGYTF.

The rearrangement links TRBV10-1 to TRBJ2-7; 8 bases are a match to TRBD1. Germline CDR1 is WNHNN and CDR2 is SYGVQD (reference sequence). The trim removed 2 bases at V and 2 bases at J, leaving 2 bases unmatched. The CDR3 is 14 residues long. CDR3 sequence reads: CASSEGQGPYEQYF. CDR3 DNA: TGCGCCAGCAGTGAGGGACAGGGCCCCTACGAGCAGTACTTC.

This chain links TRBV9 with TRBJ2-1, with 7 bases aligning to TRBD1. Per germline, CDR1 SGDLS and CDR2 YYNGEE. The CDR3 spans 13 residues. Germline trimming cut 6 bases from V and 6 bases from J; bases unmatched to any gene: 6. CDR3 DNA sequence: TGTGCCAGCACCCCCGGGACAGCCAATGAGCAGTTCTTC. It encodes CASTPGTANEQFF. The full variable domain, its missing parts supplied by reference TRBV9 and TRBJ2-1, is DSGVTQTPKHLITATGQRVTLRCSPRSGDLSVYWYQQSLDQGLQFLIQYYNGEERAKGNILERFSAQQFPDLHSELNLSSLELGDSALYFCASTPGTANEQFFGPGTRLTVL.

The chain combines TRBV29-1 with TRBJ1-3; no clear D gene. Germline assignment: CDR1 SQVTM and CDR2 ANQGSEA. The CDR3 covers 16 residues. The V end lost 4 bases, the J end lost 0 bases, and 16 bases lay between the germline ends. This chain's CDR3 is CSVGRGQESSGNTIYF. The CDR3 nucleotides read TGCAGCGTTGGTCGGGGTCAGGAGAGCTCTGGAAACACCATATATTTT.